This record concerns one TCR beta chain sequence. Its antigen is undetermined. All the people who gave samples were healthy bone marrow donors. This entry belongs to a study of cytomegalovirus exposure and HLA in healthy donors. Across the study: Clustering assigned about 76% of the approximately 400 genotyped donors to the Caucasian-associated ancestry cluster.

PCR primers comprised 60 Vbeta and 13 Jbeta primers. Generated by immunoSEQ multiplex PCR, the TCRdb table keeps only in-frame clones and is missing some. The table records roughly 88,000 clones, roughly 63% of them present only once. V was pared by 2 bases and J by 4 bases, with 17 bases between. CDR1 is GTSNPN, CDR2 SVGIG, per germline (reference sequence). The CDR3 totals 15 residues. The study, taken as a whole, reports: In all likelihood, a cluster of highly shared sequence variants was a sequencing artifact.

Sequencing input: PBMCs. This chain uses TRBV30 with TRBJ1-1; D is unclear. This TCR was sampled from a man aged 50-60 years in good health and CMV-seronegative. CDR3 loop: CAWSRIGRSGTEAFF. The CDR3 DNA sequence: TGTGCCTGGAGTCGGATAGGTCGGAGTGGCACTGAAGCTTTCTTT.